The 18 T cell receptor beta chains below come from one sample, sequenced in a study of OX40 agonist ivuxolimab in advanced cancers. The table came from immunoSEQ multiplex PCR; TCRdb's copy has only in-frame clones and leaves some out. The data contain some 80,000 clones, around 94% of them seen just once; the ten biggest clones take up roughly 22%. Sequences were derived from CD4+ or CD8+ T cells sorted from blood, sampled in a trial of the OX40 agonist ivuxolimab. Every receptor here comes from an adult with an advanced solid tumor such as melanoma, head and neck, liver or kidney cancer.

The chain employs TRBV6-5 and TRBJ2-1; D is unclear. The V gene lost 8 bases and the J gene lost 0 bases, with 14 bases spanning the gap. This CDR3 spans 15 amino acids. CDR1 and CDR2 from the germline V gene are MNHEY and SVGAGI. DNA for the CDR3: TGTGCCAGCCCCCCCCTTTACAACTCCTACAATGAGCAGTTCTTC. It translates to CASPPLYNSYNEQFF.

The CDR3 DNA follows: TGTGCCAGCTCACCGGGGGGGGCAGTCTACGAGCAGTACTTC. Amino acids: CASSPGGAVYEQYF. J is TRBJ2-7 and V is TRBV18; TRBD2 might be the D (7 bases). Trimming stripped 3 bases from V and 3 bases from J, with 12 bases between. The CDR3 has 14 residues. Germline lookup yields CDR1 KGHSH and CDR2 LQKENI.

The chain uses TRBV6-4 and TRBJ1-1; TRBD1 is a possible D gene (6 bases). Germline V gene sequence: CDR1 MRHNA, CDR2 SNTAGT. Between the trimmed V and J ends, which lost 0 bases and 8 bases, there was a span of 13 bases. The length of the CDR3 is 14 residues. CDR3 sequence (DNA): TGTGCCAGCAGTGACTCAGACAGGAGTGCCGAAGCTTTCTTT. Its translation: CASSDSDRSAEAFF.

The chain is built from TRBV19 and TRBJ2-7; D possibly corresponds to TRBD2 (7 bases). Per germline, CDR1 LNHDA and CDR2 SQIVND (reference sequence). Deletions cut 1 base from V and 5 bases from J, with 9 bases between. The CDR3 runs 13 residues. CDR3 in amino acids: CASSIGGGDEQYF. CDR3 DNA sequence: TGTGCCAGTAGTATAGGGGGGGGCGACGAGCAGTACTTC.

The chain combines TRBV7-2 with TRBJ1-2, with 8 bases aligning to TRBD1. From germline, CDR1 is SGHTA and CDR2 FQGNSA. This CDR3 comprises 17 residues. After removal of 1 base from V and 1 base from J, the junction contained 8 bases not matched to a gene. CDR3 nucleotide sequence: TGTGCCAGCAGCTTAGGGCGGGACAGGCCCCTTAACTATGGCTACACCTTC. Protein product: CASSLGRDRPLNYGYTF.

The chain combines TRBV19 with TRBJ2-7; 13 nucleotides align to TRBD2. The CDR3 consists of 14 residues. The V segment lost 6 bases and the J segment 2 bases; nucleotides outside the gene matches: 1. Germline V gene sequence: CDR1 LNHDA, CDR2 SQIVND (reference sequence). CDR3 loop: CASRGLAGAYEQYF. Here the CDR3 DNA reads TGTGCCAGTAGAGGACTAGCGGGGGCCTACGAGCAGTACTTC.

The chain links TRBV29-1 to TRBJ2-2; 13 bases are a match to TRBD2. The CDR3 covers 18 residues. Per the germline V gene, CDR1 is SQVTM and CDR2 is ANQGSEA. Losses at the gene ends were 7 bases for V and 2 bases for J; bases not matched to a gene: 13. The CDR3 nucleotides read TGCAGCGCCACTCCGGTACTAGCGGGAGGGGGTAACACCGGGGAGCTGTTTTTT. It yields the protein CSATPVLAGGGNTGELFF.

Here the CDR3 reads CASSGGSGNTIYF. The CDR3 DNA reads TGTGCCAGCAGCGGAGGCTCTGGAAACACCATATATTTT. V and J are TRBV9 and TRBJ1-3; D remains ambiguous. The CDR3 contains 13 residues. V was clipped by 3 bases and J by 0 bases, with 4 bases between them. Germline V lookup: CDR1 SGDLS, CDR2 YYNGEE.

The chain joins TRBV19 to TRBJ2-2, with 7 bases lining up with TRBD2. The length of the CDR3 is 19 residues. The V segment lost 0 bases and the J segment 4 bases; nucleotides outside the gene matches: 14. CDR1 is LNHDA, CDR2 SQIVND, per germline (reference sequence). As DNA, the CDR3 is TGTGCCAGTAGTATAGATGGTTGGACTAGGTTTAGCTCCACCGGGGAGCTGTTTTTT. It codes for CASSIDGWTRFSSTGELFF.

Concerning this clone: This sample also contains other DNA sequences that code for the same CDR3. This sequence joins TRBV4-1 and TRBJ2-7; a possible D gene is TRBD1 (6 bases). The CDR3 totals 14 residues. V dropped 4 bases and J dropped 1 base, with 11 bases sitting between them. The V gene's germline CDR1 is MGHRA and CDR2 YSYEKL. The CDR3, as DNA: TGCGCCAGCAGCCCCAGGACAGCTTCCTACGAGCAGTACTTC. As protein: CASSPRTASYEQYF.

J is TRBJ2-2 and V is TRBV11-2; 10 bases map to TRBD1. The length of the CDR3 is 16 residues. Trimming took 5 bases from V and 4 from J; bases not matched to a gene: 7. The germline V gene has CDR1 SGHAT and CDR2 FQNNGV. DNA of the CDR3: TGTGCCAGCAGCGGACGGACAGGGGGGGGCACCGGGGAGCTGTTTTTT. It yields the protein CASSGRTGGGTGELFF. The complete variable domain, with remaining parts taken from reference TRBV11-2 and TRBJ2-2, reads EAGVAQSPRYKIIEKRQSVAFWCNPISGHATLYWYQQILGQGPKLLIQFQNNGVVDDSQLPKDRFSAERLKGVDSTLKIQPAKLEDSAVYLCASSGRTGGGTGELFFGEGSRLTVL.

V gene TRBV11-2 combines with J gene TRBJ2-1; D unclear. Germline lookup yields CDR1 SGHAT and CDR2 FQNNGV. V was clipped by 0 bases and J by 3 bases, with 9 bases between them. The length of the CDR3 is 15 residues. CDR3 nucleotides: TGTGCCAGCAGCTTAGATGCATCGGTCTACAATGAGCAGTTCTTC. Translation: CASSLDASVYNEQFF. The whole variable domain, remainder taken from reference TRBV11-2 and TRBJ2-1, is EAGVAQSPRYKIIEKRQSVAFWCNPISGHATLYWYQQILGQGPKLLIQFQNNGVVDDSQLPKDRFSAERLKGVDSTLKIQPAKLEDSAVYLCASSLDASVYNEQFFGPGTRLTVL.

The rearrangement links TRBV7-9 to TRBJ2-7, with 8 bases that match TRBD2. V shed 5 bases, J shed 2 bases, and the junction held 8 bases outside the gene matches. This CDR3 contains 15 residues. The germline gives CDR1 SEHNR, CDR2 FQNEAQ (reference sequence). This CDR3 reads CASSNREGGAYEQYF. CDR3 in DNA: TGTGCCAGCAGCAACCGGGAGGGGGGGGCCTACGAGCAGTACTTC.

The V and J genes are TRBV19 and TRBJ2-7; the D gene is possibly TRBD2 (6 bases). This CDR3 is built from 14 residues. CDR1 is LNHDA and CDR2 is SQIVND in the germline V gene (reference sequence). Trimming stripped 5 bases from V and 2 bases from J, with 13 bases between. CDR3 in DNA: TGTGCCAGTAGTTTTAGCGGAGCGACCTACGAGCAGTACTTC. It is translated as CASSFSGATYEQYF.

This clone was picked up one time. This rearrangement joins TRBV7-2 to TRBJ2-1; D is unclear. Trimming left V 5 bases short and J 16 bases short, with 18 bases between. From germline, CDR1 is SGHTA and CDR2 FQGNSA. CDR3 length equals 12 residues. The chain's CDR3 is CASSAPAVRLFF. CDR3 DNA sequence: TGTGCCAGCAGCGCCCCTGCCGTTCGATTATTCTTC.

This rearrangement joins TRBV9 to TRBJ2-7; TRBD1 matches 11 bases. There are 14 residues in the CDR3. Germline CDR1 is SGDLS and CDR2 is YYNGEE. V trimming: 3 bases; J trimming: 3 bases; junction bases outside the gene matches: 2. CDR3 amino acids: CASSAGTGGYEQYF. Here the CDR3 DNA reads TGTGCCAGCAGCGCTGGGACAGGGGGCTACGAGCAGTACTTC.

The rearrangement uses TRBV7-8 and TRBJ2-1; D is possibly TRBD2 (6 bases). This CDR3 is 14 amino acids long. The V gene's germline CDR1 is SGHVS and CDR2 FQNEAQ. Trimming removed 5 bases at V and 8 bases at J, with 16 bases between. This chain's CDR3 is CASSLGRSPHEQFF. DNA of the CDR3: TGTGCCAGCAGCCTCGGGAGATCCCCCCATGAGCAGTTCTTC.

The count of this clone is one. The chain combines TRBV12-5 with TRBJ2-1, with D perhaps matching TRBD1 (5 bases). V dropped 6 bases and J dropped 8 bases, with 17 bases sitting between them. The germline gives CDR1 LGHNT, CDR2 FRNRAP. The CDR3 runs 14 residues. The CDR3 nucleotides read TGTGCTAGTGGCCCCCTTTATGGGGCGGATGAGCAGTTCTTC. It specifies CASGPLYGADEQFF. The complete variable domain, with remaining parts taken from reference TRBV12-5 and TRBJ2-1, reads DARVTQTPRHKVTEMGQEVTMRCQPILGHNTVFWYRQTMMQGLELLAYFRNRAPLDDSGMPKDRFSAEMPDATLATLKIQPSEPRDSAVYFCASGPLYGADEQFFGPGTRLTVL.